One and the same sample provided the 31 T cell receptor beta chains below, sequenced in a study of radiotherapy plus CTLA-4 blockade in lung cancer. Repertoires were generated with immunoSEQ multiplex PCR, while TCRdb's copy carries only in-frame clones and drops some. Of about 97,000 clones listed, 65% to 75% are singletons. This material consisted of peripheral blood, taken from a patient treated with radiotherapy plus ipilimumab. The receptor source for this set is a human donor with non-small cell lung cancer who had a partial response to radiotherapy plus ipilimumab. Some clones in this sample may be carry-over from other donors' samples.

This chain links TRBV6-6 with TRBJ2-3, with 7 bases matching TRBD1. J gave up 2 bases and V 3 bases, and 8 bases lay outside the gene matches. Looked up from germline, CDR1 is MNHNY and CDR2 is SVGAGI (reference sequence). The CDR3 consists of 16 residues. CDR3 protein: CASSYSGQPVTDTQYF. DNA of the CDR3: TGTGCCAGCAGTTATTCGGGACAGCCTGTCACAGATACGCAGTATTTT.

J is TRBJ1-3 and V is TRBV28; D is undetermined. The CDR3 contains 14 residues. Germline CDR1 is MDHEN and CDR2 is SYDVKM. Trimming removed 6 bases from V and 4 bases from J, with 13 bases in between. CDR3 in DNA: TGTGCCAGCAGCTCACGAGGAACCGGAAACACCATATATTTT. Amino acid sequence: CASSSRGTGNTIYF.

There are many counts of this clone. V and J are TRBV7-9 and TRBJ1-2; tentatively, D is TRBD1 (6 bases). The germline CDR1 and CDR2 sequences are SEHNR and FQNEAQ (reference sequence). V lost 3 bases and J lost 8, with 19 bases in between. There are 15 residues in the CDR3. The CDR3 spells CASSFYDAAGAGYTF. The DNA of the CDR3 is TGTGCCAGCAGCTTTTATGATGCGGCGGGGGCCGGCTACACCTTC.

This rearrangement joins TRBV7-2 to TRBJ1-1, with D tentatively TRBD1 (5 bases). Germline-derived CDR1 and CDR2 are SGHTA and FQGNSA. The V end was cut by 2 bases, the J end by 4 bases, with 11 bases between. The CDR3 spans 14 residues. The CDR3 here is CASSLQGYVTEAFF. The CDR3 DNA reads as TGTGCCAGCAGCTTACAGGGATATGTCACTGAAGCTTTCTTT.

The chain combines TRBV7-2 with TRBJ2-3, with 9 bases that match TRBD2. This CDR3 has 15 amino acids. Looked up from germline, CDR1 is SGHTA and CDR2 is FQGNSA. Germline trimming cut 3 bases from V and 1 base from J; bases unmatched to any gene: 2. The CDR3 DNA follows: TGTGCCAGCAGCTTCGGACTAGCGCGCACAGATACGCAGTATTTT. Its protein is CASSFGLARTDTQYF.

This clone has only one observation. The chain recombines TRBV29-1 with TRBJ1-4; 10 bases align to TRBD1. V lost 7 bases, J lost 6 bases, and 8 bases stayed unmatched. There are 14 residues in the CDR3. CDR1 is SQVTM and CDR2 is ANQGSEA in the germline V gene. For the CDR3, the DNA is TGCAGCGCCAGGACAGGGGGAAGGGATGAAAAACTGTTTTTT. Residues: CSARTGGRDEKLFF.

The chain is built from TRBV7-2 and TRBJ1-1; D remains unclear. Germline CDR1 SGHTA, CDR2 FQGNSA. This CDR3 contains 14 residues. Trimming took 4 bases from V and 9 from J, leaving 18 bases between them. This CDR3 reads CASSSSLYVEQAFF. DNA for the CDR3: TGTGCCAGCAGCTCGTCACTATACGTCGAGCAAGCTTTCTTT.

This chain links TRBV9 with TRBJ2-7; the match to TRBD1 covers 7 bases. The CDR3 runs to 14 residues. The ends lost 1 base at V and 6 bases at J; junction bases unmatched: 7. Germline CDR1 and CDR2: SGDLS and YYNGEE. The CDR3 DNA reads as TGTGCCAGCAGCGTAAGTTGGGCAGGGGGCGAGCAGTACTTC. This codes for CASSVSWAGGEQYF.

This CDR3 is CASSLRLVDEQYF. The CDR3 DNA sequence: TGTGCCAGCAGTCTCAGACTAGTAGACGAGCAGTACTTC. The V gene is TRBV28, the J gene TRBJ2-7, with TRBD2 as a possible D gene (6 bases). The CDR3 loop spans 13 amino acids. V was shortened by 5 bases and J by 5 bases, with 13 bases between the two germline ends. The germline CDR1 and CDR2 sequences are MDHEN and SYDVKM.

The gene calls are TRBV11-3 and TRBJ2-2; D might be TRBD2 (5 bases). The ends were cut back, 2 bases at V and 6 bases at J, with 10 bases in the middle. Per the germline V gene, CDR1 is SGHNT and CDR2 is YENEEA. CDR3 length: 14 residues. DNA of the CDR3: TGTGCCAGCAGCTTACGGACTCGATCCGGGGAGCTGTTTTTT. Its translation is CASSLRTRSGELFF.

The gene calls are TRBV28 and TRBJ2-1; 9 bases match TRBD2. This CDR3 has 18 residues. CDR1 MDHEN and CDR2 SYDVKM come from the germline V gene. The V and J ends lost 4 bases and 4 bases, in that order; junction bases with no gene match: 14. CDR3 nucleotides: TGTGCCAGCAGTTCTGGCTGGGTAGCGGGGGCCTTATACAATGAGCAGTTCTTC. This codes for CASSSGWVAGALYNEQFF.

The chain is built from TRBV6-4 and TRBJ2-3, with 8 bases fitting TRBD1. Trimming removed 5 bases from V and 0 bases from J; junction bases left unmatched: 1. CDR1 and CDR2 (germline): MRHNA, SNTAGT. The CDR3 spans 14 residues. CDR3 nucleotide sequence: TGTGCCAGCAGTCGGGACAGGAGCACAGATACGCAGTATTTT. Amino acid sequence: CASSRDRSTDTQYF.

The chain uses TRBV7-7 and TRBJ2-5; D unclear. Germline V lookup: CDR1 SSHAT, CDR2 FNYEAQ (reference sequence). This CDR3 contains 14 residues. The germline V and J ends were trimmed by 1 base and 2 bases, with 8 bases remaining between them. CDR3 DNA sequence: TGTGCCAGCAGCTTAGATCGGTTGCAAGAGACCCAGTACTTC. Protein: CASSLDRLQETQYF.

This clone came up a few times. This chain joins TRBV7-2 and TRBJ2-3; D might be TRBD1 (6 bases). Germline CDR1 reads SGHTA; CDR2 reads FQGNSA. There are 14 residues in the CDR3. Trimming shortened V by 1 base and J by 7 bases, and 12 bases separated the two germline ends. The CDR3: CASSLGQEPNTQYF. DNA for the CDR3: TGTGCCAGCAGCTTAGGACAGGAGCCTAATACGCAGTATTTT.

CDR3 in DNA: TGTGCCAGCTCACCGAGCGGGAGCTCCTACAATGAGCAGTTCTTC. This gives the protein CASSPSGSSYNEQFF. V usage is TRBV18 and J usage is TRBJ2-1, with 8 positions matching TRBD2. Germline V gene data show CDR1 as KGHSH and CDR2 as LQKENI. The V gene end was trimmed by 3 bases and the J gene end by 0 bases; junction bases not matched to a gene: 1. The CDR3 is 15 amino acids.

The chain joins TRBV6-5 to TRBJ2-7, with 8 bases aligning to TRBD2. V gave up 6 bases and J gave up 3 bases; unmatched junction bases: 7. Germline loops: CDR1 MNHEY, CDR2 SVGAGI. This CDR3 comprises 14 residues. The CDR3 loop is CASSELAANYEQYF. CDR3 in DNA: TGTGCCAGCAGCGAACTAGCGGCGAACTACGAGCAGTACTTC.

This chain joins TRBV18 and TRBJ1-1; 7 bases match TRBD1. This CDR3 region has 15 residues. Germline loops: CDR1 KGHSH, CDR2 LQKENI. Unmatched junction bases numbered 4, after V lost 3 bases and J lost 0 bases. As DNA, the CDR3 is TGTGCCAGCTCACCCGACAGGGCCATGAACACTGAAGCTTTCTTT. It is translated as CASSPDRAMNTEAFF.

In its sample, this clone was seen once. This chain links TRBV4-1 with TRBJ2-7, with 8 bases identical to TRBD1. The CDR3 totals 13 residues. V dropped 5 bases and J dropped 7; count of bases not matched to a gene: 7. The germline gives CDR1 MGHRA, CDR2 YSYEKL. DNA of the CDR3: TGCGCCAGCAGCAAGGGACAGGCAACAGAGCAGTACTTC. It specifies CASSKGQATEQYF.

The CDR3 DNA reads TGCGCCAGCAGGGGCGGCGGGTTCGCGAACACCGGGGAGCTGTTTTTT. Encoded protein: CASRGGGFANTGELFF. The V gene is TRBV5-1, the J gene TRBJ2-2; possibly TRBD2 for D (5 bases). The CDR3 is made up of 16 amino acids. Trimming left V 5 bases short and J 0 bases short, with 14 bases between. Germline CDR1 SGHRS, CDR2 YFSETQ. The complete variable domain, with remaining parts taken from reference TRBV5-1 and TRBJ2-2, reads KAGVTQTPRYLIKTRGQQVTLSCSPISGHRSVSWYQQTPGQGLQFLFEYFSETQRNKGNFPGRFSGRQFSNSRSEMNVSTLELGDSALYLCASRGGGFANTGELFFGEGSRLTVL.

This clone was recorded a few times. The DNA of the CDR3 is TGTGCCAGTAGGCCGACAGGGCCCCAGCCCCAGCATTTT. Amino acid sequence: CASRPTGPQPQHF. The V and J genes are TRBV19 and TRBJ1-5; 7 bases map to TRBD1. V shed 6 bases and J 7 bases; nucleotides not matched to a gene: 6. Germline V lookup: CDR1 LNHDA, CDR2 SQIVND (reference sequence). This CDR3 is built from 13 residues.

The chain combines TRBV4-2 with TRBJ2-5; the match to TRBD1 covers 12 bases. Germline assignment: CDR1 LGHNA and CDR2 YNFKEQ. The CDR3 has 15 amino acids. The ends lost 4 bases at V and 5 bases at J; junction bases unmatched: 5. CDR3 in DNA: TGTGCCAGCAGCCCAGGGACAGGGGGCTGGGAGACCCAGTACTTC. As protein: CASSPGTGGWETQYF.

This clone came up a few times. The V and J genes are TRBV19 and TRBJ2-7; 11 bases map to TRBD1. Germline assignment: CDR1 LNHDA and CDR2 SQIVND (reference sequence). The CDR3 runs 14 residues. The V and J ends lost 10 bases and 3 bases, in that order; junction bases with no gene match: 8. The CDR3 region is CATKSGTGGYEQYF. In DNA form, the CDR3 reads TGTGCCACCAAATCCGGGACAGGGGGCTACGAGCAGTACTTC.

The rearrangement joins TRBV5-1 to TRBJ2-3; 12 bases fit TRBD2. With V trimmed by 4 bases and J by 1 base, 4 bases remained unmatched. The CDR3 loop spans 16 amino acids. Germline lookup yields CDR1 SGHRS and CDR2 YFSETQ. CDR3 nucleotides: TGCGCCAGCAGCGCTAGCGGGGGGGCCGGCACAGATACGCAGTATTTT. It codes for CASSASGGAGTDTQYF. The full variable domain, completed using reference TRBV5-1 and TRBJ2-3, is KAGVTQTPRYLIKTRGQQVTLSCSPISGHRSVSWYQQTPGQGLQFLFEYFSETQRNKGNFPGRFSGRQFSNSRSEMNVSTLELGDSALYLCASSASGGAGTDTQYFGPGTRLTVL.

This clone appeared a single time. This chain uses TRBV6-1 with TRBJ1-2, with 7 bases lining up with TRBD1. Germline-derived CDR1 and CDR2 are MNHNS and SASEGT. V gave up 6 bases and J gave up 7 bases; unmatched junction bases: 11. This CDR3 has 14 residues. The CDR3 here is CASRLSRDRVGYTF. The CDR3 coding sequence is TGTGCCAGCAGACTATCCCGAGACAGGGTTGGCTACACCTTC.

The V call is TRBV7-8, the J call TRBJ1-1; maybe TRBD1 (6 bases). Germline V gives CDR1 SGHVS, CDR2 FQNEAQ. V gave up 0 bases and J gave up 5 bases, with 10 bases separating them. There are 14 residues in the CDR3. The DNA for the CDR3 is TGTGCCAGCAGCTTAGCCTGGACAGTTACTGAAGCTTTCTTT. Its translation is CASSLAWTVTEAFF.

The chain uses TRBV11-2 and TRBJ2-5; the match to TRBD2 covers 14 bases. The CDR3 consists of 16 residues. Germline assignment: CDR1 SGHAT and CDR2 FQNNGV. V dropped 5 bases and J dropped 2; count of bases not matched to a gene: 4. The CDR3 region is CASSQGLAGVQETQYF. CDR3 bases: TGTGCCAGCAGCCAGGGACTAGCGGGGGTACAAGAGACCCAGTACTTC.

CDR3 DNA sequence: TGTGCCAGCGGAGGGAGAGGGGAACTAAATTCACCCCTCCACTTT. It encodes CASGGRGELNSPLHF. The chain couples TRBV19 to TRBJ1-6; possible D gene TRBD1, 5 bases. The CDR3 is made up of 15 amino acids. Germline V gives CDR1 LNHDA, CDR2 SQIVND (reference sequence). The V and J ends lost 9 bases and 7 bases respectively, with 19 bases between them.

This clone occurred a few times. The DNA of the CDR3 is TGTGCCAGCAGCCTCGGACAGGGGGCTTACGAGCAGTACTTC. Protein sequence: CASSLGQGAYEQYF. The chain combines TRBV7-2 with TRBJ2-5; TRBD1 agrees at 11 bases. The J call may not be correct, given that the DNA end is closer to TRBJ2-7. This CDR3 is built from 14 residues. Germline V gene data show CDR1 as SGHTA and CDR2 as FQGNSA.

This clone was observed a few times. The CDR3 loop reads CASSPGVEETQYF. The CDR3 coding sequence is TGCGCCAGCAGCCCCGGGGTAGAGGAGACCCAGTACTTC. The V and J genes are TRBV5-1 and TRBJ2-5, with D possibly being TRBD2 (5 bases). The CDR3 covers 13 residues. Germline CDR1 reads SGHRS; CDR2 reads YFSETQ. Trimming removed 4 bases at V and 5 bases at J, with 12 bases between.

This rearrangement joins TRBV18 to TRBJ2-7; 11 bases are a match to TRBD2. Trimming at V came to 1 base and at J to 4 bases, leaving 18 bases not matched to a gene. The CDR3 loop spans 20 amino acids. Germline loops: CDR1 KGHSH, CDR2 LQKENI. This CDR3 reads CASSPLPPPSGRPYDYEQYF. The CDR3 bases are TGTGCCAGCTCACCACTCCCCCCCCCTAGCGGGAGGCCTTATGATTACGAGCAGTACTTC.

The chain employs TRBV5-1 and TRBJ2-5, with 12 nucleotides matching TRBD2. The CDR3 length is 19 residues. Losses at the gene ends were 2 bases for V and 0 bases for J; bases not matched to a gene: 11. Per germline, CDR1 SGHRS and CDR2 YFSETQ. For the CDR3, the DNA is TGCGCCAGCAGCTTAACCGGACTAGCGGGAACCGGGAACCAAGAGACCCAGTACTTC. This sequence encodes CASSLTGLAGTGNQETQYF.